This record concerns one T cell receptor beta chain sequence. Its cognate antigen is unknown. What was sequenced were expressed TCRB transcripts, since all of the isolated RNA had been reverse transcribed. Average reads for naive, central memory and regulatory T cell samples were several million. Assay: immunoSEQ multiplex PCR; the TCRdb copy retains only in-frame clones and omits some. This sample yields 150,000 to 180,000 clones, of which 11% are seen a single time; approximately 2% belongs to the top ten. This record belongs to a study of beta chain features in type 1 diabetes. Study-wide results and limits: The study found that naive, central memory and Treg TCRB repertoires appeared more similar in patients than in healthy donors.

This CDR3 has 14 residues. V lost 4 bases to trimming and J lost 5 bases, with 15 bases between them. Germline lookup yields CDR1 SEHNR and CDR2 FQNEAQ (reference sequence). V usage is TRBV7-9 and J usage is TRBJ2-7; D call uncertain. Material: central memory CD4+ T cells from blood. This TCR was sampled from a man aged 18-30 years in good health. This CDR3 reads CASSSSTRWDEQYF. CDR3 nucleotide sequence: TGTGCCAGCAGCTCCTCGACCCGATGGGACGAGCAGTACTTC.